One and the same sample provided the 26 T cell receptor beta chains below, sequenced in a study of cytomegalovirus exposure and HLA in healthy donors. This PCR relied on a set of 60 Vbeta primers and 13 Jbeta primers. Profiled with immunoSEQ multiplex PCR; TCRdb holds only in-frame clones, not every one. The data contain roughly 200,000 clones, around 80% of them singletons. Input material: PBMCs. These receptors came from a man between 50 and 59 years old in good health and CMV-seronegative.

CDR3 sequence (DNA): TGTGCCAGTACTAGCGACCCTGGGAAATTCGGGGAGCTGTTTTTT. It translates to CASTSDPGKFGELFF. The chain links TRBV2 to TRBJ2-2, with 7 bases fitting TRBD2. Trimming took 9 bases from V and 7 from J; bases not matched to a gene: 14. Germline V gene lookup returns CDR1 SNHLY and CDR2 FYNNEI. This CDR3 region has 15 residues.

This clone showed up just a few times. This rearrangement joins TRBV5-1 to TRBJ1-1, with D hard to call. The germline CDR1 and CDR2 sequences are SGHRS and YFSETQ. The length of the CDR3 is 14 residues. V lost 4 bases and J 0 bases, leaving 10 bases between the germline ends. CDR3 residues: CASSGGYMNTEAFF. The CDR3 nucleotides read TGCGCCAGCAGCGGCGGATACATGAACACTGAAGCTTTCTTT.

The table lists this clone with a few counts. The CDR3, as DNA: TGTGCCAGCAACAGAGCGGGAGTCTTGGAGACCCAGTACTTC. This sequence encodes CASNRAGVLETQYF. The chain joins TRBV2 to TRBJ2-5; 8 bases fit TRBD2. This CDR3 region has 14 residues. The germline gives CDR1 SNHLY, CDR2 FYNNEI. The V and J ends lost 7 bases and 5 bases, in that order; junction bases with no gene match: 9. Variable domain in full (rest from reference TRBV2 and TRBJ2-5): EPEVTQTPSHQVTQMGQEVILRCVPISNHLYFYWYRQILGQKVEFLVSFYNNEISEKSEIFDDQFSVERPDGSNFTLKIRSTKLEDSAMYFCASNRAGVLETQYFGPGTRLLVL.

The rearrangement joins TRBV7-9 to TRBJ2-3, with D maybe TRBD1 (5 bases). The CDR3 covers 15 residues. V was pared by 1 base and J by 3 bases, with 11 bases between. Germline V gives CDR1 SEHNR, CDR2 FQNEAQ (reference sequence). In nucleotides, the CDR3 is TGTGCCAGCAGCTTAGGAAGCGCAGGGACAGATACGCAGTATTTT. Its translation: CASSLGSAGTDTQYF.

The rearrangement links TRBV28 to TRBJ1-2; a weak D match, TRBD1 (5 bases). Germline assignment: CDR1 MDHEN and CDR2 SYDVKM. Trimming left V 4 bases short and J 5 bases short, with 8 bases between. There are 12 residues in the CDR3. CDR3 sequence reads: CASSSTVYGYTF. The DNA for the CDR3 is TGTGCCAGCAGTTCGACAGTTTATGGCTACACCTTC.

As to this clone: Different DNA sequences within this sample yield the same CDR3. The CDR3 DNA reads as TGTGCCAGCAGCTTAAGGGGTGGGCCTGGCGAGCAGTACTTC. This encodes CASSLRGGPGEQYF. V and J are TRBV7-9 and TRBJ2-7; maybe TRBD1 (5 bases). V shed 2 bases and J shed 6 bases, with 14 bases lying between them. This CDR3 has 14 amino acids. CDR1 is SEHNR, CDR2 FQNEAQ, per germline (reference sequence).

The J gene is TRBJ2-3, the V gene TRBV7-2; possible D gene TRBD2, 5 bases. The CDR3 covers 14 residues. The V and J ends lost 5 bases and 3 bases respectively, with 12 bases between them. The germline CDR1 and CDR2 sequences are SGHTA and FQGNSA. For the CDR3, the DNA is TGTGCCAGCAGCCCGGGGAGCCGGACAGATACGCAGTATTTT. Residues: CASSPGSRTDTQYF.

The CDR3 sequence: CASSLTSGRVGETQYF. The CDR3 nucleotides are TGCGCCAGCAGCCTGACTAGCGGGAGGGTAGGGGAGACCCAGTACTTC. This sequence joins TRBV5-1 and TRBJ2-5; 14 bases agree with TRBD2. Germline CDR1 and CDR2: SGHRS and YFSETQ. The CDR3 is 16 amino acids. V lost 4 bases to trimming and J lost 5 bases; unmatched junction nucleotides: 7.

The rearrangement uses TRBV28 and TRBJ1-2; 10 nucleotides match TRBD1. The trim removed 7 bases at V and 8 bases at J, leaving 10 bases unmatched. This CDR3 comprises 14 residues. Germline V gives CDR1 MDHEN, CDR2 SYDVKM. The CDR3 sequence: CASIVPGQGSGYTF. In DNA form, the CDR3 reads TGTGCCAGCATCGTACCGGGACAGGGGAGCGGCTACACCTTC.

This clone was observed a handful of times. The chain recombines TRBV6-5 with TRBJ2-7, with 9 bases fitting TRBD2. V lost 8 bases, J lost 1 base, and 3 bases stayed unmatched. This CDR3 has 13 residues. Germline V gene data show CDR1 as MNHEY and CDR2 as SVGAGI. The CDR3 coding sequence is TGTGCCAGCCGGACTAGCGCTTCCTACGAGCAGTACTTC. It specifies CASRTSASYEQYF.

The V call is TRBV4-1, the J call TRBJ2-5, with D maybe TRBD2 (5 bases). Trimming cost V 5 bases and J 4 bases, with 8 bases left between them. The CDR3 loop spans 12 amino acids. Germline CDR1 reads MGHRA; CDR2 reads YSYEKL. The CDR3 loop is CASSESGETQYF. In nucleotides, the CDR3 is TGCGCCAGCAGCGAAAGCGGAGAGACCCAGTACTTC.

The chain has TRBV2 and TRBJ1-1; D call uncertain. This CDR3 spans 12 amino acids. Germline V CDR1 and CDR2: SNHLY, FYNNEI. The V and J ends lost 6 bases and 3 bases respectively, with 8 bases between them. The CDR3: CASRGDYTEAFF. The DNA for the CDR3 is TGTGCCAGCAGGGGAGACTACACTGAAGCTTTCTTT.

The chain recombines TRBV18 with TRBJ2-2, with TRBD2 as a possible D gene (5 bases). V lost 2 bases, J lost 6 bases, and 7 bases lay in between. The CDR3 extends over 13 amino acids. CDR1 KGHSH and CDR2 LQKENI come from the germline V gene. DNA for the CDR3: TGTGCCAGCTCACCAAGAGGGTCCGGGGAGCTGTTTTTT. It translates to CASSPRGSGELFF. The full variable domain, its missing parts supplied by reference TRBV18 and TRBJ2-2, is NAGVMQNPRHLVRRRGQEARLRCSPMKGHSHVYWYRQLPEEGLKFMVYLQKENIIDESGMPKERFSAEFPKEGPSILRIQQVVRGDSAAYFCASSPRGSGELFFGEGSRLTVL.

The CDR3 protein is CASTGGGSRGYTF. In DNA, the CDR3 is TGTGCCAGCACCGGGGGGGGGAGTCGTGGCTACACCTTC. The chain combines TRBV6-1 with TRBJ1-2, with a tentative D call TRBD1 (5 bases). Looked up from germline, CDR1 is MNHNS and CDR2 is SASEGT. This CDR3 is 13 amino acids long. The V end was cut by 7 bases, the J end by 7 bases, with 16 bases between.

The chain couples TRBV29-1 to TRBJ1-5; 11 bases are shared with TRBD1. Germline assignment: CDR1 SQVTM and CDR2 ANQGSEA. The J segment lost 4 bases and the V segment lost 6 bases, leaving 5 bases of the junction unmatched. The CDR3 runs to 14 residues. The CDR3 DNA reads TGCAGCGTCGGTTGGGACAGGGGGAATCAGCCCCAGCATTTT. Its protein is CSVGWDRGNQPQHF.

The chain carries TRBV27 and TRBJ2-3; TRBD1 matches 12 bases. The CDR3 loop spans 17 amino acids. The V and J ends lost 2 bases and 3 bases, in that order; junction bases with no gene match: 6. Germline assignment: CDR1 MNHEY and CDR2 SMNVEV (reference sequence). CDR3 DNA sequence: TGTGCCAGCAGTTTAACCGGGACAGGGGGCCGAACAGATACGCAGTATTTT. This translates into CASSLTGTGGRTDTQYF.

This clone has a handful of counts. The chain carries TRBV27 and TRBJ1-1; TRBD1 might be the D (6 bases). Trimming took off 3 bases at V and 5 bases at J, with 16 bases between the two ends. The CDR3 contains 15 residues. The germline V gene encodes CDR1 MNHEY and CDR2 SMNVEV (reference sequence). CDR3 sequence (DNA): TGTGCCAGCAGTTTTCAGTATGAAAGGGGGACTGAAGCTTTCTTT. Protein sequence: CASSFQYERGTEAFF.

The gene calls are TRBV5-1 and TRBJ2-5; D might be TRBD1 (5 bases). V was clipped by 2 bases and J by 0 bases, with 11 bases between them. The CDR3 is 15 amino acids. Per the germline V gene, CDR1 is SGHRS and CDR2 is YFSETQ. CDR3: CASSLAGMYQETQYF. In DNA form, the CDR3 reads TGCGCCAGCAGCTTAGCAGGGATGTACCAAGAGACCCAGTACTTC.

In its sample, this clone was seen once. The rearrangement uses TRBV7-3 and TRBJ2-3; 9 bases fit TRBD1. Germline CDR1 reads SGHTA; CDR2 reads FQGTGA. The CDR3 runs to 15 residues. J lost 4 bases, V lost 6 bases, and 8 bases had no gene match. The CDR3 protein is CASRPTGGMADTQYF. CDR3 sequence (DNA): TGTGCCAGCAGGCCGACAGGGGGGATGGCAGATACGCAGTATTTT.

J is TRBJ2-7 and V is TRBV5-1, with D tentatively TRBD2 (5 bases). Germline lookup yields CDR1 SGHRS and CDR2 YFSETQ. V lost 4 bases and J lost 5, with 16 bases in between. The CDR3 runs 14 residues. CDR3 loop: CASSPLGERNEQYF. CDR3 nucleotides: TGCGCCAGCAGCCCGTTGGGAGAGCGAAACGAGCAGTACTTC. Looking up the rest from reference TRBV5-1 and TRBJ2-7 gives the full variable domain: KAGVTQTPRYLIKTRGQQVTLSCSPISGHRSVSWYQQTPGQGLQFLFEYFSETQRNKGNFPGRFSGRQFSNSRSEMNVSTLELGDSALYLCASSPLGERNEQYFGPGTRLTVT.

The rearrangement links TRBV15 to TRBJ2-4, with 8 bases lining up with TRBD1. This CDR3 spans 13 amino acids. V was pared by 0 bases and J by 15 bases, with 7 bases of the junction left unmatched. Per germline, CDR1 LNHNV and CDR2 YYDKDF (reference sequence). The CDR3 DNA is TGTGCCACCAGCAGAGATTTTGGCGGGACAGGGTACTTC. The encoded protein is CATSRDFGGTGYF.

The rearrangement joins TRBV7-9 to TRBJ2-7, with D possibly matching TRBD2 (5 bases). This CDR3 contains 15 residues. CDR1 is SEHNR, CDR2 FQNEAQ, per germline (reference sequence). The ends were cut back, 4 bases at V and 2 bases at J, with 15 bases in the middle. CDR3 sequence reads: CASSSTDSEAYEQYF. CDR3 DNA: TGTGCCAGCAGCTCAACTGATAGCGAGGCCTACGAGCAGTACTTC.

The chain has TRBV7-9 and TRBJ2-2, with 7 bases aligning to TRBD2. The CDR3 is made up of 15 amino acids. Germline assignment: CDR1 SEHNR and CDR2 FQNEAQ (reference sequence). Losses at the gene ends were 5 bases for V and 3 bases for J; bases not matched to a gene: 6. CDR3 region: CASSPWGRDTGELFF. The DNA of the CDR3 is TGTGCCAGCAGCCCCTGGGGGAGGGACACCGGGGAGCTGTTTTTT. The whole variable domain, remainder taken from reference TRBV7-9 and TRBJ2-2, is DTGVSQNPRHKITKRGQNVTFRCDPISEHNRLYWYRQTLGQGPEFLTYFQNEAQLEKSRLLSDRFSAERPKGSFSTLEIQRTEQGDSAMYLCASSPWGRDTGELFFGEGSRLTVL.

The chain links TRBV2 to TRBJ1-3; no firm D call. Trimming stripped 0 bases from V and 0 bases from J, with 12 bases between. This CDR3 has 17 amino acids. CDR1 is SNHLY, CDR2 FYNNEI, per germline. The CDR3 reads CASSEALWASSGNTIYF. The DNA of the CDR3 is TGTGCCAGCAGTGAAGCATTGTGGGCCAGCTCTGGAAACACCATATATTTT.

This chain joins TRBV6-5 and TRBJ2-3; 11 bases align to TRBD2. The CDR3 length is 15 residues. The germline CDR1 and CDR2 sequences are MNHEY and SVGAGI. V was pared by 0 bases and J by 5 bases, with 1 base of the junction left unmatched. The CDR3, as DNA: TGTGCCAGCAGTTACTCACTAGCGGGGGTAGATACGCAGTATTTT. Translated, it gives CASSYSLAGVDTQYF.

V is TRBV28 and J is TRBJ1-1; D gene uncertain. This CDR3 has 15 residues. The germline gives CDR1 MDHEN, CDR2 SYDVKM. The germline V and J ends were trimmed by 4 bases and 1 base, with 13 bases remaining between them. The CDR3 DNA reads TGTGCCAGCAGTTCCCCCGCCAGGCCGAACACTGAAGCTTTCTTT. Its protein product is CASSSPARPNTEAFF.